The 16 T cell receptor beta chains below all came from one sample that was sequenced in a study of identical twins. Each CDR3 protein is one row after TCRdb ran MiXCR on the 5' RACE reads. The top ten hold 0.27% of the sample, which has 1.5 million to 2 million distinct CDR3 sequences, more than 30% seen once. The specimen sequenced was cord blood. The receptors come from a newborn girl in good health.

The V and J genes are TRBV6-5 and TRBJ1-2; 7 bases are a match to TRBD1. The CDR3 runs 14 residues. Germline assignment: CDR1 MNHEY and CDR2 SVGAGI. J was trimmed by 4 bases and V by 1 base; bases with no gene match: 3. The CDR3 spells CASSYLQGPYGYTF. In nucleotides, the CDR3 is TGTGCCAGCAGTTACTTACAGGGGCCCTATGGCTACACCTTC.

V gene TRBV7-9 combines with J gene TRBJ2-1; D gene unclear. The CDR3 length is 13 residues. The V gene's germline CDR1 is SEHNR and CDR2 FQNEAQ (reference sequence). Trimming removed 5 bases at V and 2 bases at J, with 7 bases between. CDR3 coding DNA: TGTGCCAGCAGCGAGCCCGCCTACAATGAGCAGTTCTTC. Translating it yields CASSEPAYNEQFF.

For this clonotype: The germline gene is not matched at one end of the junction; a read error may be the cause. This rearrangement joins TRBV7-8 to TRBJ2-4; D not certain. The CDR3 runs to 19 residues. The germline V gene has CDR1 SGHVS and CDR2 FQNEAQ. In DNA, the CDR3 is TGTGCCAGCAGCTTAGCGATTGCCCATGAGAGAGGTGTCAAAAACATTCAGGACTTC. Translation gives CASSLAIAHERGVKNIQDF. The complete variable domain, with remaining parts taken from reference TRBV7-8 and TRBJ2-4, reads GAGVSQSPRYKVAKRGQDVALRCDPISGHVSLFWYQQALGQGPEFLTYFQNEAQLDKSGLPSDRFFAERPEGSVSTLKIQRTQQEDSAVYLCASSLAIAHERGVKNIQDFGAGTRLSVL.

This clonotype was observed a few times. The chain recombines TRBV29-1 with TRBJ1-2, with D tentatively TRBD1 (6 bases). The germline V gene has CDR1 SQVTM and CDR2 ANQGSEA. This CDR3 is built from 13 residues. V dropped 7 bases and J dropped 8 bases, with 20 bases sitting between them. In DNA form, the CDR3 reads TGCAGCGCGTTCGGGACAATGTCGTACGGCTACACCTTC. It encodes CSAFGTMSYGYTF.

The chain links TRBV5-6 to TRBJ2-7, with D possibly matching TRBD1 (5 bases). The CDR3 is 11 residues long. Trimming pared 7 bases from V and 4 bases from J, leaving 9 bases between. Germline CDR1 SGHDT, CDR2 YYEEEE. CDR3 sequence: CASLPGYEQYF. In DNA form, the CDR3 reads TGTGCCAGCTTGCCAGGGTACGAGCAGTACTTC.

The sample holds a few counts of this clonotype. The genes are TRBV7-9 and TRBJ1-1, with no clear D. The CDR3 spans 14 residues. Germline assignment: CDR1 SEHNR and CDR2 FQNEAQ (reference sequence). V lost 7 bases and J lost 1, with 13 bases in between. As DNA, the CDR3 is TGTGCCAGCATTCCTTCCCTACAGAACACTGAAGCTTTCTTT. Translating it yields CASIPSLQNTEAFF.

Only a few counts were recorded for this clonotype. The V call is TRBV15, the J call TRBJ1-4; unclear D gene. Germline V gene lookup returns CDR1 LNHNV and CDR2 YYDKDF (reference sequence). CDR3 length: 18 amino acids. V was trimmed by 0 bases and J by 2 bases, leaving 16 bases between them. CDR3 bases: TGTGCCACCAGCAGAGATCGGGGAGGGATTGCGACTAATGAAAAACTGTTTTTT. Encoded protein: CATSRDRGGIATNEKLFF.

This clonotype showed up just a few times. The rearrangement joins TRBV29-1 to TRBJ2-5, with 12 bases aligning to TRBD2. V lost 7 bases and J lost 9; bases outside the gene matches: 9. The CDR3 is made up of 13 amino acids. Germline V gene lookup returns CDR1 SQVTM and CDR2 ANQGSEA. The CDR3 region is CSALAGGLVAQYF. In nucleotides, the CDR3 is TGCAGCGCACTAGCGGGAGGCCTTGTGGCCCAGTACTTC.

This clonotype turned up a few times. The V and J genes are TRBV6-1 and TRBJ1-5, with TRBD1 as a possible D gene (5 bases). Per the germline V gene, CDR1 is MNHNS and CDR2 is SASEGT. V shed 7 bases and J shed 9 bases, with 19 bases lying between them. CDR3 length: 14 amino acids. Here the CDR3 DNA reads TGTGCCAGCAAAAGGGTTGGGGGTTATCGGCCCCAGCATTTT. Protein: CASKRVGGYRPQHF.

This chain connects TRBV12-3 or TRBV12-4 to TRBJ2-5; the match to TRBD2 covers 10 bases. CDR3 length: 17 amino acids. V lost 1 base to trimming and J lost 11 bases; unmatched junction nucleotides: 16. CDR3 in DNA: TGTGCCAGCAGTTTAGGGTTAAGCGGGAGGGGCGACAATGAGCAGTACTTC. As protein: CASSLGLSGRGDNEQYF.

The chain joins TRBV6-6 to TRBJ1-2; D not certain. Germline V gives CDR1 MNHNY, CDR2 SVGAGI (reference sequence). The CDR3 length is 13 residues. Trimming removed 6 bases at V and 4 bases at J, with 12 bases between. The CDR3: CASSHPITYGYTF. CDR3 nucleotide sequence: TGTGCCAGCAGCCACCCTATTACCTATGGCTACACCTTC.

The chain couples TRBV21-1 to TRBJ1-1; TRBD1 is taken as the D call from the table, unchecked against the DNA. TRBV21-1 is listed as a pseudogene. The CDR3 has 8 amino acids. The CDR3 nucleotides are TGTCGACAGTTTGAAGCTTTCTTT. Protein product: CRQFEAFF.

The chain carries TRBV7-9 and TRBJ2-3; D might be TRBD2 (7 bases). The CDR3 extends over 16 amino acids. Per germline, CDR1 SEHNR and CDR2 FQNEAQ (reference sequence). V lost 0 bases, J lost 1 base, and 11 bases lay in between. CDR3 DNA sequence: TGTGCCAGCAGCTTAGCGGGGGGGCCCCGCACAGATACGCAGTATTTT. It is translated as CASSLAGGPRTDTQYF.

The rearrangement links TRBV5-1 to TRBJ2-1; 12 bases map to TRBD2. Trimming took 0 bases from V and 8 from J; bases not matched to a gene: 6. The CDR3 is 16 residues long. The V gene's germline CDR1 is SGHRS and CDR2 YFSETQ. CDR3 in amino acids: CASSLEMLAGGYEQFF. The DNA for the CDR3 is TGCGCCAGCAGCTTGGAAATGCTAGCGGGAGGGTATGAGCAGTTCTTC.

The chain joins TRBV13 to TRBJ2-1; D possibly corresponds to TRBD2 (5 bases). V lost 4 bases and J lost 2, with 9 bases in between. This CDR3 is built from 14 residues. The germline V gene encodes CDR1 PRHDT and CDR2 FYEKMQ (reference sequence). In DNA form, the CDR3 reads TGTGCCAGCAGCTGGAGAGGGACCTACAATGAGCAGTTCTTC. Protein: CASSWRGTYNEQFF.

The chain carries TRBV29-1 and TRBJ2-3; D is possibly TRBD2 (6 bases). CDR1 is SQVTM, CDR2 ANQGSEA, per germline. The CDR3 extends over 13 amino acids. Trimming shortened V by 4 bases and J by 1 base, and 9 bases separated the two germline ends. Written as DNA, the CDR3 is TGCAGCGTTGCACTAGCCCGCACAGATACGCAGTATTTT. Translation gives CSVALARTDTQYF.